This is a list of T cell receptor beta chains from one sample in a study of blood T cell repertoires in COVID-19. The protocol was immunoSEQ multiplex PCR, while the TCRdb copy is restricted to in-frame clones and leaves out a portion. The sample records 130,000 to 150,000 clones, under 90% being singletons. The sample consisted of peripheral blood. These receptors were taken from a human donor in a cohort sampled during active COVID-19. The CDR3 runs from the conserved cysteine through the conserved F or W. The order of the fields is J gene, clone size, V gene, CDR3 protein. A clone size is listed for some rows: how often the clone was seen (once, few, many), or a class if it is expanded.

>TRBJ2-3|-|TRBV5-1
CASSTPGGTDTQYF
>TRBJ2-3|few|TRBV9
CASSLMTSGGSTDTQYF
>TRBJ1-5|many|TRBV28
CASSRTGVSQPQHF
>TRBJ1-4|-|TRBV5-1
CASSPGQGTEKLFF
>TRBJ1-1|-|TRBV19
CASSIVGTSPEAFF
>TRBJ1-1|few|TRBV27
CASSFLGEEAFF
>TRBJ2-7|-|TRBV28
CASSEQGAHEQYF
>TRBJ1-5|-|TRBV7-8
CASSLVRRQGNQPQHF
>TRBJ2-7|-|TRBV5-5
CASSPEAGLITEQYF
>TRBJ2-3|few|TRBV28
CASSGPGQGAGDTQYF
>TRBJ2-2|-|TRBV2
CASSTPGLAGNTGELFF
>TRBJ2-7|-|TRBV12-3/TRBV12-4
CASSSGGEQYF
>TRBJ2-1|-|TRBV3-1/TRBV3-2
CASSRRGEGEQFF
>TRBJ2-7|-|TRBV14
CASSQSLTGKQYF
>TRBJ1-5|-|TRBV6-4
CASSSGIHPTPQHF
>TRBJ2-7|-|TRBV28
CASGPDREYEQYF
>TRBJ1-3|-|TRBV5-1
CASTGTESSGNTIYF
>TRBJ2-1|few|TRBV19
CASSTRQGAVGNEQFF
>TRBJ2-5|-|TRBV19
CASSKGLIQETQYF
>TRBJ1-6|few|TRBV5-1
CASSLVGQGNSPLHF
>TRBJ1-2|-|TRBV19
CASGDRGIYGYTF
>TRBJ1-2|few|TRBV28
CASSFGDRLSNYGYTF
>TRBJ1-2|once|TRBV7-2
CASSRPDRRGGYTF
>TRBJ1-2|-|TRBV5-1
CASSLSPGTYGYTF
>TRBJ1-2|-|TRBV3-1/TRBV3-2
CASSQGRLWGYTF
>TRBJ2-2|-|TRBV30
CAWSDSGFFLGELFF
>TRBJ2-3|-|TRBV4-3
CASSQDPQKVTQYF
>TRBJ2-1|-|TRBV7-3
CASSLPGQGIEQFF
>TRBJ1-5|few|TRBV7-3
CASSLDRGQPQHF